The clone carrying this T cell receptor beta chain was seen just once. This entry comes from a study of blood T cell repertoires in COVID-19. Whole-study context: The study drew acute and convalescent COVID-19 samples from the United States, Italy and Spain. The cDNA or gDNA used as material had been derived from T cells, B-cell-depleted T cells, or PBMCs.

Enrolled during active infection, Seattle patients were then followed longitudinally. In the authors' methods: From reference gene primer amplification, estimates of nucleated cell counts were derived. Profiled with immunoSEQ multiplex PCR; TCRdb holds only in-frame clones, not every one. The DNA gave D and trimming, while V, J and clone size come from that table. Of about 190,000 clones listed, 82% are singletons. V dropped 4 bases and J dropped 13; count of bases not matched to a gene: 7. The CDR3 contains 13 residues. Germline CDR1 is SGHNT and CDR2 is YENEEA. The receptor's source is a woman in her sixties or seventies with COVID-19, enrolled during active disease. V gene TRBV11-3 combines with J gene TRBJ2-1, with 10 bases identical to TRBD2. The sample was peripheral blood. The CDR3 nucleotides read TGTGCCAGCAGCTACACTAGCGGGACCCAACAGTTCTTC. Its protein is CASSYTSGTQQFF.